What follows describes a single TCR beta chain. What it binds is unknown. These data come from a study of OX40 agonist ivuxolimab in advanced cancers. Turning to the study itself: Patients in dose escalation had liver, melanoma, kidney or head and neck cancers. Prior checkpoint blockade (anti-PD-1, anti-PD-L1 or anti-CTLA-4) was permitted; around 39% had it. Findings and caveats of the study: It was not determined which antigens were specifically recognized by the peripheral T cells that had undergone clonal expansion.

Libraries were prepared by immunoSEQ multiplex PCR; TCRdb keeps only in-frame clonotypes and omits some of them. The sample holds around 140,000 clones, about nine tenths seen once. Trimming stripped 1 base from V and 5 bases from J, with 14 bases between. The length of the CDR3 is 15 residues. Per the germline V gene, CDR1 is LNHNV and CDR2 is YYDKDF (reference sequence). The TCR originated in an adult with an advanced solid tumor such as melanoma, head and neck, liver or kidney cancer. The sequenced sample was CD4+ or CD8+ T cells sorted from blood, obtained in a trial of the OX40 agonist ivuxolimab. The J gene is TRBJ1-1, the V gene TRBV15; D not certain. The CDR3: CATSRVEGWRTEAFF. CDR3 in DNA: TGTGCCACCAGCAGAGTAGAGGGCTGGCGGACTGAAGCTTTCTTT.